This T cell receptor (beta chain) was profiled in a study of PD-1 blockade in classical Hodgkin lymphoma. Time point given: cycle 4 day 1 (C4D1), after around six weeks of nivolumab. There was relapse after autologous stem cell transplantation in every patient, and there was variation in brentuximab vedotin exposure. Sequencing used immunoSEQ multiplex PCR; TCRdb keeps in-frame clones, though not all of them. The table has approximately 84,000 clones, 83% seen once; the top ten hold approximately 17%. This receptor was identified in a human donor with classical Hodgkin lymphoma. Sequenced here: peripheral blood mononuclear cells (PBMCs), sampled before the fourth cycle of nivolumab.

The chain's CDR3 is CASSPGLAATDTQYF. The CDR3 DNA reads as TGTGCCAGCAGCCCGGGACTAGCGGCCACAGATACGCAGTATTTT. V usage is TRBV7-7 and J usage is TRBJ2-3, with 11 nucleotides matching TRBD2. V was clipped by 5 bases and J by 2 bases; unmatched bases: 3. The CDR3 totals 15 residues. In germline, CDR1 is SSHAT, CDR2 FNYEAQ (reference sequence).